This T cell receptor (beta chain) derives from a study of PD-1 blockade in mismatch repair-deficient tumors. The repertoire was sequenced with immunoSEQ multiplex PCR; TCRdb's copy has only in-frame clones and lacks some. The table has 120,000 or so clones, more than 70% seen once; the top ten hold roughly 12%. A single count supports this clone. Trimming removed 0 bases from V and 9 bases from J; junction bases left unmatched: 11. The germline CDR1 and CDR2 sequences are ENHRY and SYGVKD. The CDR3 is 15 amino acids. This chain links TRBV10-3 with TRBJ2-7, with 7 positions matching TRBD2. This specimen was peripheral blood, taken approximately 69 weeks after starting pembrolizumab. The sequence derives from an adult with mismatch repair-deficient cancer. The CDR3 sequence: CAISESPPDSGSQYF. The CDR3 DNA reads TGTGCCATCAGTGAGTCCCCCCCCGATAGCGGGTCGCAGTACTTC.